This TCR beta chain was sequenced for a study of T cell clonotyping in hematopoietic cell transplantation (dated by TCRdb to the early 2020s). As for the study more broadly: Pretransplant samples from recipients were collected after cytoreduction. A total of over 130 blood samples were gathered in the study from a few dozen consecutive transplant recipients along with their related donors. Patient recruitment ran from September 2015 to early 2017, and follow-up continued until September 2020 or death.

With the immunoSEQ assay, which is a bias-controlled multiplex PCR relying on V- and J-specific primers, TCR beta CDR3 regions were amplified from genomic DNA. In a second PCR step, the CDR3 amplicons were tagged with a proprietary barcode plus Illumina adapter sequences. CDR3 libraries were sequenced on an Illumina MiSeq instrument. Concerning the study's data processing: Export and quality control were handled in immunoSEQ Analyzer 3.0, while downstream analyses relied on R Bioconductor and Immunarch. Only productive rearrangements in the normalized downsampled data set went into calculating the repertoire metrics. Clonotypes larger than 5 templates in the normalized cohort were defined as pathologically expanded. Repertoire diversity was measured with the Inverse Simpson Index. To capture all clonotypes, the CMV-specificity analyses were run on the non-normalized data set. Here the immuneACCESS table is served through TCRdb, limited to in-frame sequences with V and J called. Missing clones are a known gap in these copies; in checked studies unresolved V genes cover under half, and the rest lacks a known reason. V and J calls and clone size are those listed in that table; D and trimming were worked out from the DNA. This sample has 15,000 to 20,000 clones in its table, and roughly 80% of those were observed once. The ten largest clones represent over 15% of the sample.

Here is what the overall study found, with its caveats: Only a small fraction of recipient repertoires overlapped donor repertoires, with over 95% appearing de novo at the given depth. After transplant, TCR diversity in recipients dropped, and pathologically expanded clonotypes increased progressively from day 30 to day 180. Inverse Simpson Index values from donors and from recipients before transplant predicted broader TCR repertoire diversity after transplant. The sample size was limited, and CD4 and CD8 repertoire contributions could not be separated because cells were not sorted.

There are 14 amino acids in the CDR3, from cysteine to phenylalanine inclusive. CDR3 DNA is the only sequence kept; it has 42 bases, read in frame from the first base. CDR1 SGHTA and CDR2 FQGTGA were looked up in the germline V gene. The junction carries 12 bases between V and J, which are trimmed by 2 bases and 5 bases respectively. This specimen's time point label, interpreted: recipient sample about 28 days before transplant, after cytoreduction. Blood samples were obtained from recipients approximately 28 days before transplant and at days 30, 100 and 180 after transplant. Nuclei Lysis Solution was used to extract genomic DNA from fresh or cryopreserved unfractionated peripheral blood mononuclear cells. About this clone: There is no known antigen for this receptor. Per-base quality was not reported, and no clone a single base away is much larger than it.

The chain uses TRBV7-3 and TRBJ1-1, with no reliable assignment of the D segment. Here the sequenced sample was peripheral blood mononuclear cells, taken before stem cell transplant. This TCR came from a man in his fifties or sixties with acute myeloid leukemia. Some clones in this sample may be carry-over from other donors' samples. The CDR3 reads CASSLYGGGTEAFF. The sequence in DNA is TGTGCCAGCAGCTTATACGGCGGTGGGACTGAAGCTTTCTTT.